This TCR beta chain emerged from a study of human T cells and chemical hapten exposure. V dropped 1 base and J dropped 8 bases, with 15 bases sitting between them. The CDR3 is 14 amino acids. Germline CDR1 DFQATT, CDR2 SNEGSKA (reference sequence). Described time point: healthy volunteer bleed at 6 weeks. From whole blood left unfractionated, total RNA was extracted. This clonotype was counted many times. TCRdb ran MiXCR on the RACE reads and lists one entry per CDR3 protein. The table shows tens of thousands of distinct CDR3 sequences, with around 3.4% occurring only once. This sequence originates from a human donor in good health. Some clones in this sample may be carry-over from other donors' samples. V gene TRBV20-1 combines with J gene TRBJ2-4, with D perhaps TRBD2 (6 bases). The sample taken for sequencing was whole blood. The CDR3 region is CSARVEGSSDIQYF. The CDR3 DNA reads TGCAGTGCTAGAGTGGAGGGGTCATCGGACATTCAGTACTTC.